The entry below describes one T cell receptor beta chain. A sample-barcoded 5' primer and a J-beta primer mix were used in a second PCR of roughly 7 to 11 cycles. Each CDR3 protein gets one entry after TCRdb re-called the 5' RACE reads with MiXCR. Of fewer than 900,000 distinct CDR3 sequences detected, approximately 39% appear once; the ten largest clones hold roughly 19%. The record originates from a study of blood T cells in healthy people across ages. The TCR originated in a woman aged 55-75 years in good health. The sample comprised blood.

The CDR3 region is CSAPPGTGVGETQYF. In DNA, the CDR3 is TGCAGTGCTCCTCCAGGGACAGGGGTAGGAGAGACCCAGTACTTC. The rearrangement links TRBV20-1 to TRBJ2-5, with TRBD1 matching over 10 bases. With 5 bases clipped from V and 4 bases from J, the junction kept 10 bases outside the gene matches. The germline CDR1 and CDR2 sequences are DFQATT and SNEGSKA (reference sequence). CDR3 length: 15 amino acids.